This T cell receptor beta chain derives from a study of blood T cell repertoires in COVID-19. For the study at large: The samples span acute and convalescent COVID-19 from the United States, Italy and Spain. T cells, B-cell-depleted T cells, or PBMCs supplied cDNA or gDNA.

In germline, CDR1 is SGHRS, CDR2 YFSETQ. V lost 4 bases to trimming and J lost 6 bases; unmatched junction nucleotides: 9. The CDR3 spans 16 residues. Authors' processing steps: Counts of nucleated cells, estimated from reference gene primer amplification, were obtained. The repertoire was sequenced with immunoSEQ multiplex PCR; TCRdb's copy has only in-frame clones and lacks some. V and J calls plus clone size are reproduced from that table; the DNA served to infer D and trimming. In the table there are 180,000 or so clones, approximately 86% of which are singletons. The V and J genes are TRBV5-1 and TRBJ2-1; 11 bases agree with TRBD2. Sequenced input: peripheral blood. This clonotype was obtained from a man between 18 and 35 years old with acute or convalescent COVID-19. The chain's CDR3 is CASSPIAGGQFNEQFF. CDR3 sequence (DNA): TGCGCCAGCAGCCCAATAGCGGGGGGGCAATTCAATGAGCAGTTCTTC.